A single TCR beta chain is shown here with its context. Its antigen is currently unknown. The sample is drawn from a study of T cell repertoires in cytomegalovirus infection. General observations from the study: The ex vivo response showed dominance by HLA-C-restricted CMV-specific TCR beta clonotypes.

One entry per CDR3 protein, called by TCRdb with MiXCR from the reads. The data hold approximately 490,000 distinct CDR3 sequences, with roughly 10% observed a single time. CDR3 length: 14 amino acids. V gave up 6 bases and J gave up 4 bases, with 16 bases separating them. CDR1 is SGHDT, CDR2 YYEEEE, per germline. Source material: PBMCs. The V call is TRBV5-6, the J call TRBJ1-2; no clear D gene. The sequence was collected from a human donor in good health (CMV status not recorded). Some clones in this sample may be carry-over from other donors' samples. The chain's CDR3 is CASILPDSGYGYTF. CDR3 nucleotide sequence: TGTGCCAGCATCCTTCCAGACTCAGGCTATGGCTACACCTTC. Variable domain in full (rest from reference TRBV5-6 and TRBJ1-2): DAGVTQSPTHLIKTRGQQVTLRCSPKSGHDTVSWYQQALGQGPQFIFQYYEEEERQRGNFPDRFSGHQFPNYSSELNVNALLLGDSALYLCASILPDSGYGYTFGSGTRLTVV.